The 12 T cell receptor beta chains given below trace back to one sample, sequenced in a study of blood T cell repertoires in COVID-19. Sequencing was performed with immunoSEQ multiplex PCR; in TCRdb, only in-frame clones are kept and a portion is missing. The sample lists about 140,000 clones; approximately 83% were seen once. Sequenced material: peripheral blood. The receptors derive from a human donor in a cohort sampled during active COVID-19.

The V gene is TRBV7-3, the J gene TRBJ1-1, with D uncertain. CDR3 length: 14 residues. Per the germline V gene, CDR1 is SGHTA and CDR2 is FQGTGA. The V and J ends lost 7 bases and 3 bases respectively, with 15 bases between them. The CDR3 is CASTRGGAHTEAFF. CDR3 bases: TGTGCCAGCACCAGAGGAGGCGCACACACTGAAGCTTTCTTT.

This clone came up a few times. This chain uses TRBV10-3 with TRBJ1-6, with D uncertain. This CDR3 region has 14 residues. V lost 3 bases to trimming and J lost 7 bases, with 10 bases between them. Per germline, CDR1 ENHRY and CDR2 SYGVKD. CDR3 bases: TGTGCCATCAGTGAACGGGGTCCGAATTCACCCCTCCACTTT. This codes for CAISERGPNSPLHF.

This rearrangement joins TRBV6-5 to TRBJ1-1; 12 bases are a match to TRBD1. Germline values: CDR1 MNHEY, CDR2 SVGAGI. The CDR3 totals 16 residues. Germline trimming cut 4 bases from V and 2 bases from J; bases unmatched to any gene: 5. The CDR3 nucleotides are TGTGCCAGCAGTTCCGGGACAGGGGGCTTCAACACTGAAGCTTTCTTT. Its translation is CASSSGTGGFNTEAFF.

This clone was seen a handful of times. The rearrangement joins TRBV27 to TRBJ2-3; 8 nucleotides line up with TRBD1. The germline V gene has CDR1 MNHEY and CDR2 SMNVEV (reference sequence). Trimming at V came to 0 bases and at J to 0 bases, leaving 5 bases not matched to a gene. The CDR3 contains 17 residues. Written as DNA, the CDR3 is TGTGCCAGCAGTTTATCGTCCAGGGGGCCTAGCACAGATACGCAGTATTTT. Its translation is CASSLSSRGPSTDTQYF.

In DNA form, the CDR3 reads TGTGCCAGCAGGGGGGCAGCAACACGCTACGAGCAGTACTTC. Its protein product is CASRGAATRYEQYF. This rearrangement joins TRBV27 to TRBJ2-7, with a tentative D call TRBD1 (6 bases). With 6 bases removed from V and 3 bases from J, the gap between germline ends came to 15 bases. The CDR3 covers 14 residues. Germline V gives CDR1 MNHEY, CDR2 SMNVEV (reference sequence).

Only a few counts were recorded for this clone. J is TRBJ2-5 and V is TRBV19, with TRBD2 matching over 13 bases. Germline V gives CDR1 LNHDA, CDR2 SQIVND (reference sequence). The CDR3 extends over 18 amino acids. J gave up 1 base and V 1 base, and 6 bases lay outside the gene matches. CDR3 residues: CASSIAPGLAGPQETQYF. The DNA for the CDR3 is TGTGCCAGTAGTATAGCCCCGGGACTAGCGGGGCCCCAAGAGACCCAGTACTTC.

DNA of the CDR3: TGCGCCAGCAGCTTGGACCCCGCGGGACGGGAAAAACTGTTTTTT. Its translation: CASSLDPAGREKLFF. V and J are TRBV5-1 and TRBJ1-4; D perhaps matches TRBD1 (5 bases). Germline V CDR1 and CDR2: SGHRS, YFSETQ. The length of the CDR3 is 15 residues. With 0 bases removed from V and 8 bases from J, the gap between germline ends came to 14 bases.

This clone was counted between two and nine times. J is TRBJ1-1 and V is TRBV10-3; 7 bases are shared with TRBD1. J gave up 4 bases and V 6 bases, and 8 bases lay outside the gene matches. The CDR3 length is 14 residues. CDR1 is ENHRY and CDR2 is SYGVKD in the germline V gene. In nucleotides, the CDR3 is TGTGCCATCAGCCTGACAGGGCAGGCCACTGAAGCTTTCTTT. Residues: CAISLTGQATEAFF.

V and J are TRBV3-1 (or the pseudogene TRBV3-2) and TRBJ1-6, with TRBD1 matching 8 bases. Germline V gene sequence: CDR1 LGHDT, CDR2 YNNKEL (reference sequence). V gave up 4 bases and J gave up 8 bases; unmatched junction bases: 7. The CDR3 is 15 residues long. Written as DNA, the CDR3 is TGTGCCAGCAGCCCACGGGGACAGGTTGATTCACCCCTCCACTTT. It encodes CASSPRGQVDSPLHF.

V usage is TRBV25-1 and J usage is TRBJ1-2; 9 bases map to TRBD1. CDR1 MGHDK and CDR2 SYGVNS come from the germline V gene. The ends lost 4 bases at V and 0 bases at J; junction bases unmatched: 3. CDR3 size: 15 residues. The CDR3, as DNA: TGTGCCAGCAGTGGGGACAGGGTAGCTAACTATGGCTACACCTTC. It encodes CASSGDRVANYGYTF.

The chain joins TRBV7-9 to TRBJ1-5, with D maybe TRBD1 (6 bases). The CDR3 is 13 amino acids. Germline values: CDR1 SEHNR, CDR2 FQNEAQ (reference sequence). V was clipped by 5 bases and J by 11 bases, with 16 bases between them. The CDR3 DNA is TGTGCCAGCAGCCCGAGCAGGGGAATGTCCCAGCATTTT. This translates into CASSPSRGMSQHF.

CDR3 in DNA: TGCAGTGCTAGAGGTAGTGGCGAGCAGTACTTC. This gives the protein CSARGSGEQYF. V and J are TRBV20-1 and TRBJ2-7; no firm D call. CDR3 size: 11 residues. Germline lookup yields CDR1 DFQATT and CDR2 SNEGSKA (reference sequence). V dropped 1 base and J dropped 6 bases, with 7 bases sitting between them.